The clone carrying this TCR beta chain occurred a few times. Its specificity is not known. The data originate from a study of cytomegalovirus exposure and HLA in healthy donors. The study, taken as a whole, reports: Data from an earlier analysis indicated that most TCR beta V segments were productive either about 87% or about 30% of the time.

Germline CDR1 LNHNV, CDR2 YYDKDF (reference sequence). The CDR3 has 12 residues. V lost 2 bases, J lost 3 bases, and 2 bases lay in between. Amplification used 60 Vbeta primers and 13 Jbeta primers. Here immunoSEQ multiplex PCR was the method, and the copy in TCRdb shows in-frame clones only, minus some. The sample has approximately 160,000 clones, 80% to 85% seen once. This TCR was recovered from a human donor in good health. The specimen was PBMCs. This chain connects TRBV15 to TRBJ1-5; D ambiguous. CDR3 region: CATSRHNQPQHF. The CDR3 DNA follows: TGTGCCACCAGCAGACACAATCAGCCCCAGCATTTT.